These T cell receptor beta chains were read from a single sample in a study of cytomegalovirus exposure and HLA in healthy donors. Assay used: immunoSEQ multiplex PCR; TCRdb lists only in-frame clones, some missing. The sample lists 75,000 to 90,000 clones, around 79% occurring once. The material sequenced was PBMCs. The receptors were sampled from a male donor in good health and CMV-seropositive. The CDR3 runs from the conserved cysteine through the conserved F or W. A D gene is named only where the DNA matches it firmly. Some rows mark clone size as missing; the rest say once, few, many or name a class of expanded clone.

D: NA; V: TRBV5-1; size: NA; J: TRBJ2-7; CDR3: CASSLYPSASDEQYF; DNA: TGCGCCAGCAGCTTGTACCCCTCAGCTAGCGACGAGCAGTACTTC
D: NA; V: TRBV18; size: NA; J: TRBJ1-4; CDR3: CASSPWPASGSTNEKLFF; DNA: TGTGCCAGCTCACCTTGGCCGGCCTCGGGGTCAACTAATGAAAAACTGTTTTTT
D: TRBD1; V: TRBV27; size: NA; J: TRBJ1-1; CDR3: CASGQGEGTEAFF; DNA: TGTGCCAGCGGACAGGGGGAGGGCACTGAAGCTTTCTTT
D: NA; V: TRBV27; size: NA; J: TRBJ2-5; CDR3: CASSSREVETQYF; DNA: TGTGCCAGCAGTTCCAGGGAAGTGGAGACCCAGTACTTC
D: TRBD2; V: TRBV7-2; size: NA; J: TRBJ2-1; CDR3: CASSLASASGYNEQFF; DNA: TGTGCCAGCAGCTTAGCTTCGGCTAGCGGCTACAATGAGCAGTTCTTC
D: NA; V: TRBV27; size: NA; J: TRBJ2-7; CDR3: CASSLGSGAYEQYF; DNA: TGTGCCAGCAGTTTAGGTTCGGGAGCCTACGAGCAGTACTTC
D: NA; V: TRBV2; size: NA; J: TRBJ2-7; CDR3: CAIHRKGPIYEQYF; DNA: TGTGCCATCCACAGGAAGGGCCCCATCTACGAGCAGTACTTC
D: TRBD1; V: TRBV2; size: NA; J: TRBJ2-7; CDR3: CASRATGTESSYEQYF; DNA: TGTGCCAGCAGGGCAACCGGGACAGAGAGCTCCTACGAGCAGTACTTC
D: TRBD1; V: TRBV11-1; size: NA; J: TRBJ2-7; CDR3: CASSLYRGVYEQYF; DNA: TGTGCCAGCAGCTTATACAGGGGGGTCTACGAGCAGTACTTC
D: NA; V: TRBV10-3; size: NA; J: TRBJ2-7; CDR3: CAISESTGVTYEQYF; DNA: TGTGCCATCAGTGAGTCGACGGGGGTGACCTACGAGCAGTACTTC
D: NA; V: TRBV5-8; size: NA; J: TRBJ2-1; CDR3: CASSFKGGGRTYNEQFF; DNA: TGTGCCAGCAGCTTTAAAGGGGGCGGGAGGACCTACAATGAGCAGTTCTTC
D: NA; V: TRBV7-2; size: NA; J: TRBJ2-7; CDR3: CASSTRQAFEQYF; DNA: TGTGCCAGCAGCACTAGACAGGCCTTCGAGCAGTACTTC
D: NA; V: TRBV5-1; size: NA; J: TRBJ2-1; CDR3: CASSLGGGWNEQFF; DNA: TGCGCCAGCAGCTTGGGGGGGGGCTGGAATGAGCAGTTCTTC
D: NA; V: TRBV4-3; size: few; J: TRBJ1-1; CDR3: CASSQAADEAFF; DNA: TGCGCCAGCAGCCAAGCCGCGGATGAAGCTTTCTTT
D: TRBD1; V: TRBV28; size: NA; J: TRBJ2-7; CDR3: CASRDRVGSSYEQYF; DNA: TGTGCCAGCAGAGACAGGGTAGGGAGCTCCTACGAGCAGTACTTC
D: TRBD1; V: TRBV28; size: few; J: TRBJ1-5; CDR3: CASTAGGRGQPQHF; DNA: TGTGCCAGCACGGCAGGGGGTCGAGGCCAGCCCCAGCATTTT
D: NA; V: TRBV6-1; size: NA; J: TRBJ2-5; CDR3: CASSFIQGLGETQYF; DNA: TGTGCCAGCAGCTTCATACAGGGATTGGGGGAGACCCAGTACTTC
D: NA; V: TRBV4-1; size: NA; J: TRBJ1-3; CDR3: CASSHRYLGPNTIYF; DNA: TGCGCCAGCAGCCACAGATATCTTGGCCCAAACACCATATATTTT
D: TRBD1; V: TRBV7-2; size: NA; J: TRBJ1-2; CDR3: CASSLGQGISYGYTF; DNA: TGTGCCAGCAGCCTAGGACAGGGAATTAGCTATGGCTACACCTTC
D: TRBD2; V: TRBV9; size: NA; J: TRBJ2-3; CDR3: CASSDGASGGVTQYF; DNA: TGTGCCAGCAGCGATGGAGCTAGCGGGGGGGTTACGCAGTATTTT
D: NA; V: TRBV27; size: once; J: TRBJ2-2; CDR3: CASSFPGGELFF; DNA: TGTGCCAGCAGTTTTCCGGGTGGGGAGCTGTTTTTT
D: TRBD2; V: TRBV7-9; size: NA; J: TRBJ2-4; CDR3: CASSFRLAGGPNIQYF; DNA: TGTGCCAGCAGCTTCCGACTAGCGGGGGGGCCTAACATTCAGTACTTC
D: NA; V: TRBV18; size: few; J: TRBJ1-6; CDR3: CASSPTDSQNSPLHF; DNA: TGTGCCAGCTCACCGACGGACAGCCAGAATTCACCCCTCCACTTT
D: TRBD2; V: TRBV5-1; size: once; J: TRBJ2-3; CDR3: CASRLVAGGIRTDTQYF; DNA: TGCGCCAGCCGCCTGGTAGCGGGGGGGATCCGCACAGATACGCAGTATTTT
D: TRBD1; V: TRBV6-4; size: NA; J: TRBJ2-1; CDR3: CASSVDRANNEQFF; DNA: TGTGCCAGCAGTGTCGACAGGGCCAACAATGAGCAGTTCTTC
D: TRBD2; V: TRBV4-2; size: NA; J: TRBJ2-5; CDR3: CASSQVAGGEETQYF; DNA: TGTGCCAGCAGCCAGGTAGCGGGAGGGGAGGAGACCCAGTACTTC
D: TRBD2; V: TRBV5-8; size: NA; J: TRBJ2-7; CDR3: CASSLVVAGVNEQYF; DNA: TGTGCCAGCAGCTTGGTAGTAGCGGGAGTAAACGAGCAGTACTTC
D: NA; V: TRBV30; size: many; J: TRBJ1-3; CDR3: CACLLKQGSSGNTIYF; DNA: TGTGCCTGTCTCCTCAAACAGGGCAGCTCTGGAAACACCATATATTTT
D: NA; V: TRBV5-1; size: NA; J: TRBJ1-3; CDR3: CASSLDEGSGNTIYF; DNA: TGCGCCAGCAGCTTGGACGAGGGCTCTGGAAACACCATATATTTT
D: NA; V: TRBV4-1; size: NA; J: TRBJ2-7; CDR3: CASSEDSLGHEQYF; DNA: TGCGCCAGCAGCGAGGACAGTCTCGGCCACGAGCAGTACTTC
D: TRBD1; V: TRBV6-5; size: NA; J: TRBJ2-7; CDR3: CASSTGTGSYEQYF; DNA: TGTGCCAGCAGCACCGGGACAGGCTCCTACGAGCAGTACTTC